Below are 14 T cell receptor beta chains sequenced from a single sample in a study of identical twins. MiXCR was run by TCRdb on the 5' RACE reads, yielding one entry per CDR3 protein. The table has some 96,000 distinct CDR3 sequences, roughly 6% seen once; the top ten hold roughly 12%. Sample: memory T cells sorted from blood. These receptors came from a woman between 45 and 60 years old in good health.

The V gene is TRBV11-2, the J gene TRBJ2-1; 7 nucleotides match TRBD2. Germline CDR1 and CDR2: SGHAT and FQNNGV. After removal of 4 bases from V and 6 bases from J, the junction contained 24 bases not matched to a gene. The CDR3 totals 20 residues. The CDR3 is CASSSPRRVGQGSGPNEQFF. The CDR3 bases are TGTGCCAGCAGCTCCCCGAGGCGGGTCGGGCAGGGTAGCGGGCCCAATGAGCAGTTCTTC.

This clonotype was observed at least ten times. The CDR3 loop reads CASRPGQPANYGYTF. Here the CDR3 DNA reads TGCGCCAGCAGACCAGGACAGCCAGCTAACTATGGCTACACCTTC. The chain couples TRBV4-1 to TRBJ1-2; D may be TRBD1 (6 bases). V was trimmed by 6 bases and J by 0 bases, leaving 14 bases between them. Germline CDR1 reads MGHRA; CDR2 reads YSYEKL. The CDR3 sequence is 15 residues long.

This clonotype was seen at least ten times. The chain joins TRBV9 to TRBJ1-1; no clear D gene. The germline gives CDR1 SGDLS, CDR2 YYNGEE. The V gene lost 3 bases and the J gene lost 2 bases, with 8 bases spanning the gap. The CDR3 covers 13 residues. In DNA, the CDR3 is TGTGCCAGCAGCGAGCAGGCCAACACTGAAGCTTTCTTT. It specifies CASSEQANTEAFF.

This clonotype showed up many times. The rearrangement uses TRBV25-1 and TRBJ2-1, with D possibly called TRBD1 or TRBD2 (6 bases each). Trimming took off 2 bases at V and 3 bases at J, with 14 bases between the two ends. Germline CDR1 MGHDK, CDR2 SYGVNS. The CDR3 consists of 16 residues. Here the CDR3 reads CASSEDGGNGYNEQFF. The CDR3 DNA sequence: TGTGCCAGCAGTGAAGACGGGGGCAATGGCTACAATGAGCAGTTCTTC. The full variable domain, in which reference TRBV25-1 and TRBJ2-1 provide the parts outside the CDR3, is EADIYQTPRYLVIGTGKKITLECSQTMGHDKMYWYQQDPGMELHLIHYSYGVNSTEKGDLSSESTVSRIRTEHFPLTLESARPSHTSQYLCASSEDGGNGYNEQFFGPGTRLTVL.

This clonotype was seen ten or more times. The chain joins TRBV24-1 to TRBJ2-7; no definite D call. The ends were cut back, 5 bases at V and 3 bases at J, with 10 bases in the middle. Looked up from germline, CDR1 is KGHDR and CDR2 is SFDVKD. The CDR3 totals 13 residues. CDR3 bases: TGTGCCACCAGTGCCGCAGATAACTACGAGCAGTACTTC. Translated, it gives CATSAADNYEQYF.

This clonotype was seen more than once but under ten times. V usage is TRBV19 and J usage is TRBJ2-2, with 8 nucleotides matching TRBD2. Germline CDR1 LNHDA, CDR2 SQIVND (reference sequence). The length of the CDR3 is 17 residues. V was pared by 7 bases and J by 5 bases, with 15 bases of the junction left unmatched. This CDR3 is CASTPPGRVHGTGELFF. The CDR3 DNA reads TGTGCCAGTACCCCCCCCGGGAGGGTTCATGGTACCGGGGAGCTGTTTTTT.

This clonotype was seen at least ten times. The J gene is TRBJ1-4, the V gene TRBV11-2; 8 positions agree with TRBD1. Per the germline V gene, CDR1 is SGHAT and CDR2 is FQNNGV. V lost 6 bases, J lost 0 bases, and 12 bases stayed unmatched. There are 18 residues in the CDR3. The CDR3 DNA reads as TGTGCCAGCAGTCAAAGGAAGGACAGGGCGGCAACTAATGAAAAACTGTTTTTT. Translated, it gives CASSQRKDRAATNEKLFF.

This clonotype was detected ten times or more. This rearrangement joins TRBV4-2 to TRBJ2-1; 9 bases agree with TRBD2. The CDR3 is 16 residues long. The germline CDR1 and CDR2 sequences are LGHNA and YNFKEQ. After removal of 1 base from V and 8 bases from J, the junction contained 9 bases not matched to a gene. The CDR3 region is CASSQGLGGRAYEQFF. The CDR3 DNA sequence: TGTGCCAGCAGCCAAGGATTAGGCGGGAGGGCCTATGAGCAGTTCTTC.

This clonotype has a count of ten or more. The rearrangement uses TRBV4-1 and TRBJ2-1; TRBD2 matches at 11 bases. This CDR3 spans 17 amino acids. CDR1 and CDR2 (germline): MGHRA, YSYEKL. Trimming at V came to 8 bases and at J to 0 bases, leaving 9 bases not matched to a gene. CDR3 bases: TGCGCCAGCCGTGGACTAGCGGGTCTGAGCTCCTACAATGAGCAGTTCTTC. This translates into CASRGLAGLSSYNEQFF.

This rearrangement joins TRBV6-4 to TRBJ2-5; D is possibly TRBD2 (6 bases). V dropped 0 bases and J dropped 4 bases, with 15 bases sitting between them. Germline lookup yields CDR1 MRHNA and CDR2 SNTAGT. This CDR3 is built from 16 residues. CDR3: CASSDSIGGGTETQYF. CDR3 nucleotides: TGTGCCAGCAGTGACTCGATCGGAGGCGGGACAGAGACCCAGTACTTC.

This clonotype was found many times. CDR3 protein: CASSYIQPLAGIKYEQYF. The CDR3 bases are TGCGCCAGCAGCTACATCCAACCGCTAGCGGGGATCAAGTACGAGCAGTACTTC. The genes are TRBV4-1 and TRBJ2-7; TRBD2 aligns across 9 bases. Trimming removed 5 bases from V and 4 bases from J; junction bases left unmatched: 18. CDR1 and CDR2 (germline): MGHRA, YSYEKL. The CDR3 loop spans 18 amino acids.

This clonotype occurred many times. J is TRBJ2-3 and V is TRBV15, with no clear D. The CDR3 is 13 residues long. Germline V lookup: CDR1 LNHNV, CDR2 YYDKDF (reference sequence). V dropped 1 base and J dropped 6 bases, with 8 bases sitting between them. This CDR3 is CATSRAAVDTQYF. CDR3 bases: TGTGCCACCAGCAGAGCCGCCGTCGATACGCAGTATTTT.

This clonotype was detected ten times or more. The CDR3 sequence: CASSTQDYGYTF. CDR3 in DNA: TGTGCCAGCAGCACTCAAGATTATGGCTACACCTTC. The rearrangement uses TRBV7-8 and TRBJ1-2, with D hard to call. Trimming pared 5 bases from V and 5 bases from J, leaving 9 bases between. The CDR3 loop spans 12 amino acids. CDR1 and CDR2 from the germline V gene are SGHVS and FQNEAQ.

At least ten counts were recorded for this clonotype. CDR3 amino acids: CATLQHANTGELFF. The CDR3 DNA is TGTGCCACCCTGCAGCACGCGAACACCGGGGAGCTGTTTTTT. This sequence joins TRBV6-2 or TRBV6-3 and TRBJ2-2; D remains unclear. This CDR3 is 14 amino acids long. The ends were cut back, 10 bases at V and 0 bases at J, with 12 bases in the middle. Germline lookup yields CDR1 MNHEY and CDR2 SVGEGT.